This is a list of T cell receptor beta chains from one sample in a study of beta chain features in type 1 diabetes. Profiled with immunoSEQ multiplex PCR; TCRdb holds only in-frame clones, not every one. The repertoire holds about 700,000 clones, with roughly 13% as singletons. The sequenced sample consisted of naive CD4+ T cells from blood. The origin of the receptors is a man younger than 35 with type 1 diabetes. CDR3s include the opening cysteine and the closing phenylalanine or tryptophan. The order of the fields is D gene, J gene, clone size, CDR3 length, V gene, CDR3 protein, CDR3 DNA. The D gene is left open where the match is weak. The size field is filled for only some rows; it gives once, few, many or a size class.

D gene: .
J gene: TRBJ2-3
clone size: .
CDR3 length: 13
V gene: TRBV6-5
CDR3 protein: CASGGRSTDTQYF
CDR3 DNA: TGTGCCAGCGGGGGGAGATCCACAGATACGCAGTATTTT

D gene: TRBD1
J gene: TRBJ1-6
clone size: few
CDR3 length: 15
V gene: TRBV7-2
CDR3 protein: CASSLRQGSNSPLHF
CDR3 DNA: TGTGCCAGCAGCCTCAGACAGGGGAGTAATTCACCCCTCCACTTT

D gene: .
J gene: TRBJ1-5
clone size: few
CDR3 length: 15
V gene: TRBV6-5
CDR3 protein: CASSHQGLGNQPQHF
CDR3 DNA: TGTGCCAGCAGCCACCAGGGGCTCGGCAATCAGCCCCAGCATTTT

D gene: TRBD2
J gene: TRBJ2-7
clone size: few
CDR3 length: 17
V gene: TRBV4-1
CDR3 protein: CASSQLAGGTSSYEQYF
CDR3 DNA: TGCGCCAGCAGCCAACTAGCGGGGGGAACTAGCTCCTACGAGCAGTACTTC

D gene: .
J gene: TRBJ2-1
clone size: .
CDR3 length: 15
V gene: TRBV9
CDR3 protein: CASSSPWGGRSEQFF
CDR3 DNA: TGTGCCAGCAGCTCGCCCTGGGGGGGGCGTTCTGAGCAGTTCTTC

D gene: .
J gene: TRBJ1-4
clone size: .
CDR3 length: 11
V gene: TRBV30
CDR3 protein: CAWSPSEKLFF
CDR3 DNA: TGTGCCTGGAGTCCGAGCGAAAAACTGTTTTTT

D gene: TRBD2
J gene: TRBJ2-7
clone size: few
CDR3 length: 15
V gene: TRBV4-1
CDR3 protein: CASSLGTSFPYEQYF
CDR3 DNA: TGCGCCAGCAGCCTAGGGACTAGCTTCCCCTACGAGCAGTACTTC

D gene: .
J gene: TRBJ1-5
clone size: few
CDR3 length: 15
V gene: TRBV5-1
CDR3 protein: CASSLAPAGNQPQHF
CDR3 DNA: TGCGCCAGCAGCTTGGCTCCGGCAGGCAATCAGCCCCAGCATTTT

D gene: TRBD2
J gene: TRBJ2-3
clone size: few
CDR3 length: 15
V gene: TRBV11-2
CDR3 protein: CASSSERGAKDTQYF
CDR3 DNA: TGTGCCAGCAGCTCTGAGCGGGGGGCTAAAGATACGCAGTATTTT

D gene: TRBD2
J gene: TRBJ2-2
clone size: few
CDR3 length: 16
V gene: TRBV7-9
CDR3 protein: CASSSRLAGDTGELFF
CDR3 DNA: TGTGCCAGCAGCTCCCGACTAGCGGGGGACACCGGGGAGCTGTTTTTT

D gene: .
J gene: TRBJ2-1
clone size: .
CDR3 length: 13
V gene: TRBV2
CDR3 protein: CASSTQGLSEQFF
CDR3 DNA: TGTGCCAGCAGTACACAGGGTTTGAGTGAGCAGTTCTTC

D gene: .
J gene: TRBJ1-2
clone size: few
CDR3 length: 13
V gene: TRBV5-5
CDR3 protein: CASSLVLNYGYTF
CDR3 DNA: TGTGCCAGCAGCTTGGTACTCAACTATGGCTACACCTTC

D gene: TRBD1
J gene: TRBJ1-1
clone size: .
CDR3 length: 15
V gene: TRBV10-3
CDR3 protein: CAITLGGTGNTEAFF
CDR3 DNA: TGTGCCATAACGCTTGGCGGGACAGGGAACACTGAAGCTTTCTTT

D gene: .
J gene: TRBJ1-1
clone size: few
CDR3 length: 12
V gene: TRBV7-9
CDR3 protein: CASSSYSPEAFF
CDR3 DNA: TGTGCCAGCAGCTCCTACTCCCCCGAAGCTTTCTTT

D gene: .
J gene: TRBJ2-3
clone size: few
CDR3 length: 13
V gene: TRBV14
CDR3 protein: CASSQAGGHTQYF
CDR3 DNA: TGTGCCAGCAGCCAGGCCGGCGGCCATACGCAGTATTTT

D gene: .
J gene: TRBJ1-5
clone size: .
CDR3 length: 13
V gene: TRBV4-1
CDR3 protein: CASQQGDDQPQHF
CDR3 DNA: TGCGCCAGCCAACAGGGCGATGATCAGCCCCAGCATTTT

D gene: .
J gene: TRBJ1-2
clone size: .
CDR3 length: 13
V gene: TRBV30
CDR3 protein: CAWSLANDYGYTF
CDR3 DNA: TGTGCCTGGAGTCTGGCCAACGACTATGGCTACACCTTC

D gene: TRBD1
J gene: TRBJ2-7
clone size: few
CDR3 length: 15
V gene: TRBV18
CDR3 protein: CASSPGTGMNYEQYF
CDR3 DNA: TGTGCCAGCTCACCTGGGACAGGTATGAACTACGAGCAGTACTTC

D gene: TRBD1
J gene: TRBJ1-2
clone size: few
CDR3 length: 15
V gene: TRBV5-1
CDR3 protein: CASSPGQGVNYGYTF
CDR3 DNA: TGCGCCAGCAGCCCTGGACAGGGGGTAAACTATGGCTACACCTTC

D gene: TRBD2
J gene: TRBJ2-2
clone size: .
CDR3 length: 16
V gene: TRBV5-1
CDR3 protein: CASRTPGLAGTGELFF
CDR3 DNA: TGCGCCAGCAGAACCCCGGGACTAGCGGGAACCGGGGAGCTGTTTTTT

D gene: .
J gene: TRBJ1-3
clone size: .
CDR3 length: 14
V gene: TRBV6-5
CDR3 protein: CASSYGIGGNTIYF
CDR3 DNA: TGTGCCAGCAGTTACGGGATCGGTGGAAACACCATATATTTT

D gene: .
J gene: TRBJ2-1
clone size: .
CDR3 length: 16
V gene: TRBV30
CDR3 protein: CAWRVIGPGVYNEQFF
CDR3 DNA: TGTGCCTGGAGGGTAATCGGCCCCGGGGTATACAATGAGCAGTTCTTC

D gene: .
J gene: TRBJ2-1
clone size: few
CDR3 length: 16
V gene: TRBV11-3
CDR3 protein: CASSLPGAPGVNEQFF
CDR3 DNA: TGTGCCAGCAGCTTACCAGGGGCCCCGGGAGTCAATGAGCAGTTCTTC

D gene: .
J gene: TRBJ2-1
clone size: few
CDR3 length: 13
V gene: TRBV6-5
CDR3 protein: CASSLGLYNEQFF
CDR3 DNA: TGTGCCAGCAGTCTGGGACTTTACAATGAGCAGTTCTTC

D gene: .
J gene: TRBJ2-1
clone size: few
CDR3 length: 14
V gene: TRBV6-6
CDR3 protein: CASSYSSGYNEQFF
CDR3 DNA: TGTGCCAGCAGTTACTCGTCAGGGTACAATGAGCAGTTCTTC

D gene: TRBD2
J gene: TRBJ2-7
clone size: few
CDR3 length: 15
V gene: TRBV11-3
CDR3 protein: CASTPPAGGPYEQYF
CDR3 DNA: TGTGCCAGTACGCCCCCGGCGGGGGGTCCCTACGAGCAGTACTTC

D gene: .
J gene: TRBJ1-5
clone size: .
CDR3 length: 15
V gene: TRBV2
CDR3 protein: CASAPGGVGNQPQHF
CDR3 DNA: TGTGCCAGCGCTCCGGGGGGTGTCGGCAATCAGCCCCAGCATTTT

D gene: TRBD1
J gene: TRBJ2-6
clone size: .
CDR3 length: 17
V gene: TRBV5-4
CDR3 protein: CASSLVAGGSGANVLTF
CDR3 DNA: TGTGCCAGCAGCTTGGTGGCAGGGGGCTCTGGGGCCAACGTCCTGACTTTC

D gene: .
J gene: TRBJ2-7
clone size: few
CDR3 length: 11
V gene: TRBV9
CDR3 protein: CASSQEYEQYF
CDR3 DNA: TGTGCCAGCAGCCAAGAGTACGAGCAGTACTTC

D gene: .
J gene: TRBJ1-1
clone size: few
CDR3 length: 14
V gene: TRBV5-4
CDR3 protein: CASSPPGAGDEAFF
CDR3 DNA: TGTGCCAGCAGCCCTCCTGGGGCAGGGGATGAAGCTTTCTTT

D gene: .
J gene: TRBJ1-1
clone size: few
CDR3 length: 12
V gene: TRBV29-1
CDR3 protein: CSVHRVGTEAFF
CDR3 DNA: TGCAGCGTTCACAGGGTCGGCACTGAAGCTTTCTTT